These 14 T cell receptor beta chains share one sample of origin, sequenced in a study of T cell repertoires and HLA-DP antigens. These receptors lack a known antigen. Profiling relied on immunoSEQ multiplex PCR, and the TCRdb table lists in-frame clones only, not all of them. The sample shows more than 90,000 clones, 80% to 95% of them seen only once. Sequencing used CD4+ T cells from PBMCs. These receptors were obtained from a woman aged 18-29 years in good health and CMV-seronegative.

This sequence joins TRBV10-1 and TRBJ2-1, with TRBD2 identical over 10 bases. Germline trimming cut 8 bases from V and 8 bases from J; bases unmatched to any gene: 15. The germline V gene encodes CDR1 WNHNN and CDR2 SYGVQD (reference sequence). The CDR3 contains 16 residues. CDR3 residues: CASFPAGTSATYEQFF. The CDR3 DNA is TGCGCCAGCTTCCCAGCCGGGACTAGCGCAACATATGAGCAGTTCTTC.

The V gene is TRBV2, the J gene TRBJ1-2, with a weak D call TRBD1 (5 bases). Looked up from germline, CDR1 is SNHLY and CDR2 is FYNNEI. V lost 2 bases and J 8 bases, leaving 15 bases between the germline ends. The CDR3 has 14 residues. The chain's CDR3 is CASSERGGVGGYTF. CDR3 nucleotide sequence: TGTGCCAGCAGTGAAAGGGGAGGCGTGGGGGGCTACACCTTC.

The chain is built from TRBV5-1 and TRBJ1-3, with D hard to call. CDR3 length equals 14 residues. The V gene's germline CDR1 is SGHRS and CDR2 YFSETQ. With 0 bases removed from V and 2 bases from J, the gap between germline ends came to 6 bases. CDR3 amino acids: CASSLASAGNTIYF. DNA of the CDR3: TGCGCCAGCAGCTTGGCGTCAGCTGGAAACACCATATATTTT. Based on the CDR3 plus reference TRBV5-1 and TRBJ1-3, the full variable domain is KAGVTQTPRYLIKTRGQQVTLSCSPISGHRSVSWYQQTPGQGLQFLFEYFSETQRNKGNFPGRFSGRQFSNSRSEMNVSTLELGDSALYLCASSLASAGNTIYFGEGSWLTVV.

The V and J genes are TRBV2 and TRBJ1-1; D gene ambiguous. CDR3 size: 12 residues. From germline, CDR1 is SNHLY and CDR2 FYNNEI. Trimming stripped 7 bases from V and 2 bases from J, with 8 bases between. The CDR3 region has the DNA TGTGCCAGCATCCGACGTAACACTGAAGCTTTCTTT. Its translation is CASIRRNTEAFF.

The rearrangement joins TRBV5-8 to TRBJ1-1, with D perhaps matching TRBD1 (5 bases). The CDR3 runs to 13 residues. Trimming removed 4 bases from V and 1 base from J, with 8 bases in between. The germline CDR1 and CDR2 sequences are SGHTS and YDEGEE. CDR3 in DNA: TGTGCCAGCAGCCATGACAGGAACACTGAAGCTTTCTTT. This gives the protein CASSHDRNTEAFF.

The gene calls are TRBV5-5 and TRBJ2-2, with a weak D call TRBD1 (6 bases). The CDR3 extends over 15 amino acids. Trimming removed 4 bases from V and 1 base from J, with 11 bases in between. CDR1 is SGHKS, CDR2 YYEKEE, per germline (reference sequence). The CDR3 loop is CASSRSDRNTGELFF. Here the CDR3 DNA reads TGTGCCAGCAGCCGATCGGACAGGAACACCGGGGAGCTGTTTTTT. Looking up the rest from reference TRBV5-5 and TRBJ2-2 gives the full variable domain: DAGVTQSPTHLIKTRGQQVTLRCSPISGHKSVSWYQQVLGQGPQFIFQYYEKEERGRGNFPDRFSARQFPNYSSELNVNALLLGDSALYLCASSRSDRNTGELFFGEGSRLTVL.

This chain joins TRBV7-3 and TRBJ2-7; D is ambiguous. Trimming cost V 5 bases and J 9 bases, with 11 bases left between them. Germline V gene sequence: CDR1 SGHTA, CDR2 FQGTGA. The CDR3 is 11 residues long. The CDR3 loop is CASSPRTVQYV. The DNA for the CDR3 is TGTGCCAGCAGCCCTCGGACGGTGCAGTACGTC.

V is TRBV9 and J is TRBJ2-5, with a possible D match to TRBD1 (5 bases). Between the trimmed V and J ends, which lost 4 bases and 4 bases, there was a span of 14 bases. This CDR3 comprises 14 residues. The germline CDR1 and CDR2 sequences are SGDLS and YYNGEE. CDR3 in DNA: TGTGCCAGCAGCCCAGGGCCGCACCTAGAGACCCAGTACTTC. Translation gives CASSPGPHLETQYF.

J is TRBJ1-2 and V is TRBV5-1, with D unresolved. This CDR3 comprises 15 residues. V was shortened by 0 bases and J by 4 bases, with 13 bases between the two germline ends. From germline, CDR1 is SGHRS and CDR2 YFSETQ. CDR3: CASSLGPLEVYGYTF. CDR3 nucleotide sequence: TGCGCCAGCAGCTTGGGGCCGCTTGAGGTCTATGGCTACACCTTC.

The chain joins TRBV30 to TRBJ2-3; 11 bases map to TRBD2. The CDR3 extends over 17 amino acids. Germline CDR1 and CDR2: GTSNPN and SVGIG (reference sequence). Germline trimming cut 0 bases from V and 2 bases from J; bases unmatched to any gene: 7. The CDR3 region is CAWSVTRTSGYTDTQYF. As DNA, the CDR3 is TGTGCCTGGAGTGTGACCCGGACTAGCGGGTACACAGATACGCAGTATTTT.

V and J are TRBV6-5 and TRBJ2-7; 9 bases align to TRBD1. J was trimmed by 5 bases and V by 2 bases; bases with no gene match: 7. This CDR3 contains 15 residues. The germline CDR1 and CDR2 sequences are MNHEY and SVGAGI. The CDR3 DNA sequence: TGTGCCAGCAGTTACCAGGGACAGGGTCCCCACGAGCAGTACTTC. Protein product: CASSYQGQGPHEQYF.

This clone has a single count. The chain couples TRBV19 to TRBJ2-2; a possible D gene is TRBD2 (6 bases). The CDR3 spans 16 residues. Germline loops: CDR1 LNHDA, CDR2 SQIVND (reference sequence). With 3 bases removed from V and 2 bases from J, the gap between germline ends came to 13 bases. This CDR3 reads CASSIEGTPNTGELFF. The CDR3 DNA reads TGTGCCAGTAGTATCGAGGGGACTCCCAACACCGGGGAGCTGTTTTTT.

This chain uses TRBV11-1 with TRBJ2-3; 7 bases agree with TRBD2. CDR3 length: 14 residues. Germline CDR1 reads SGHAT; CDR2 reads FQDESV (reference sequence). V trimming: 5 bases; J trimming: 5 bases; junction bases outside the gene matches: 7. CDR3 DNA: TGTGCCAGCAGCCGGAGCGGGGCAGTAGATACGCAGTATTTT. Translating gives CASSRSGAVDTQYF. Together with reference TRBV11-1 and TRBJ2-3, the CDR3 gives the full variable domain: EAEVAQSPRYKITEKSQAVAFWCDPISGHATLYWYRQILGQGPELLVQFQDESVVDDSQLPKDRFSAERLKGVDSTLKIQPAELGDSAMYLCASSRSGAVDTQYFGPGTRLTVL.

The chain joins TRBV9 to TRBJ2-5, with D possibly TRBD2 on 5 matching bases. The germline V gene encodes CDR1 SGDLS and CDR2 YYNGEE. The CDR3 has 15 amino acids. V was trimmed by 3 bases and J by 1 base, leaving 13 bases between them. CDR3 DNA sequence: TGTGCCAGCAGCGCCTTCGAGGGCGTCCAAGAGACCCAGTACTTC. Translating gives CASSAFEGVQETQYF.